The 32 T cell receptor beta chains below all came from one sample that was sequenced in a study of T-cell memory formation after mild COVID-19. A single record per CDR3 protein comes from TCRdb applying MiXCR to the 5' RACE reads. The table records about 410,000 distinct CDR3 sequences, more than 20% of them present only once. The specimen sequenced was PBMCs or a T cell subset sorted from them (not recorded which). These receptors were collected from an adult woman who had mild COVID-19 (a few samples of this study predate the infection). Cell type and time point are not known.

DNA of the CDR3: TGTGCCAGCAGTGACCCAGACAGGAGAGAGTTCTTC. Translation: CASSDPDRREFF. V is TRBV25-1 and J is TRBJ2-1, with D possibly being TRBD1 (6 bases). The germline V gene has CDR1 MGHDK and CDR2 SYGVNS. Deletions cut 3 bases from V and 14 bases from J, with 14 bases between. The CDR3 contains 12 residues.

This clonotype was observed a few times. CDR3 amino acids: CASSLRWGTGELFF. The CDR3 region has the DNA TGCGCCAGCAGCCTAAGATGGGGTACCGGGGAGCTGTTTTTT. This chain connects TRBV4-1 to TRBJ2-2; no firm D call. V lost 4 bases to trimming and J lost 5 bases, with 11 bases between them. Germline loops: CDR1 MGHRA, CDR2 YSYEKL. The CDR3 sequence is 14 residues long.

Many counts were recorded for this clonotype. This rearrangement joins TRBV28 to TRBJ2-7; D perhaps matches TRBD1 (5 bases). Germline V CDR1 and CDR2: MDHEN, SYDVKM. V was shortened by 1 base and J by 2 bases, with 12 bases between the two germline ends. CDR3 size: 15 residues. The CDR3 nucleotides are TGTGCCAGCAGTTTATATGACAGTCTGACCTACGAGCAGTACTTC. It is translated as CASSLYDSLTYEQYF.

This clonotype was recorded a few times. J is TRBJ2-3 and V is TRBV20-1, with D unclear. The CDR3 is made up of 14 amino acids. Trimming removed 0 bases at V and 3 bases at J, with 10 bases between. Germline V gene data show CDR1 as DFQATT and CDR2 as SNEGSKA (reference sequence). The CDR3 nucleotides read TGCAGTGCTAGAGATAGGCAGAGAACAGATACGCAGTATTTT. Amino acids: CSARDRQRTDTQYF.

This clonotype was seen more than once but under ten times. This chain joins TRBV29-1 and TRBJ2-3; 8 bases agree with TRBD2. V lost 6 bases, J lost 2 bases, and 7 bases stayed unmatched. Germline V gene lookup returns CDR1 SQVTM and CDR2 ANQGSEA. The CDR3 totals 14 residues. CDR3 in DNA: TGCAGCGTAAGCGGGAGTCCCTACACAGATACGCAGTATTTT. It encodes CSVSGSPYTDTQYF.

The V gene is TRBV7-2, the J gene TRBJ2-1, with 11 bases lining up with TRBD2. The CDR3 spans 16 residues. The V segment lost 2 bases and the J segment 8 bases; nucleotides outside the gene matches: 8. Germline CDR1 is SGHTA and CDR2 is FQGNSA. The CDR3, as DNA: TGTGCCAGCAGCTTACTTCGGCTAGCGGGAGGTCATGAGCAGTTCTTC. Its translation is CASSLLRLAGGHEQFF.

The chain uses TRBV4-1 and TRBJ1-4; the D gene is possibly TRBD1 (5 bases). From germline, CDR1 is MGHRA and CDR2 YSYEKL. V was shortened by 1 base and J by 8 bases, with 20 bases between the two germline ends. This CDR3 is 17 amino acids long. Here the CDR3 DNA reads TGCGCCAGCAGCCAAGTCGGGGTAGGAAGGGGAGGAGAAAAACTGTTTTTT. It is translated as CASSQVGVGRGGEKLFF.

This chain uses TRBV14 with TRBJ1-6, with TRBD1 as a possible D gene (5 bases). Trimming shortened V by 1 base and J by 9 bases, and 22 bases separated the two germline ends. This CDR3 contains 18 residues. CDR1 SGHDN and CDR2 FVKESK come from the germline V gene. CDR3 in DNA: TGTGCCAGCAGCCAAGGGACCGGGGCGAAGGGCCTACGTTCACCCCTCCACTTT. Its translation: CASSQGTGAKGLRSPLHF.

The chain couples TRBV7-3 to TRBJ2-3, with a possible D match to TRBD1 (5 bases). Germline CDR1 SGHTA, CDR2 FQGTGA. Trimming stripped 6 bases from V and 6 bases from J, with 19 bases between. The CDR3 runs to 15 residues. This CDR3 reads CASSFYAKGLDTQYF. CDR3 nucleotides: TGTGCCAGCAGTTTCTATGCAAAGGGGTTGGATACGCAGTATTTT.

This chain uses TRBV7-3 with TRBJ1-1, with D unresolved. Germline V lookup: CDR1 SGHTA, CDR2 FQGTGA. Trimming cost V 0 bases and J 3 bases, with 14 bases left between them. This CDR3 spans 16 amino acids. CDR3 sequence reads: CASSLTAGRADTEAFF. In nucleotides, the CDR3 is TGTGCCAGCAGCTTAACCGCGGGGAGGGCGGACACTGAAGCTTTCTTT.

In DNA, the CDR3 is TGCGCCAGCAGCTCGGGACAGCGCAACACCGGGGAGCTGTTTTTT. It encodes CASSSGQRNTGELFF. The chain recombines TRBV5-1 with TRBJ2-2; 7 bases are shared with TRBD1. The CDR3 has 15 amino acids. Germline CDR1 is SGHRS and CDR2 is YFSETQ. Trimming at V came to 3 bases and at J to 2 bases, leaving 4 bases not matched to a gene.

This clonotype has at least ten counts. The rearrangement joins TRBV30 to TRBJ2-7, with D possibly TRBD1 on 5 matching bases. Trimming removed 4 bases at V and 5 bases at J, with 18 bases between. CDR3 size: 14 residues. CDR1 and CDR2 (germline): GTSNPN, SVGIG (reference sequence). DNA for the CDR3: TGTGCCTGGACCCCGTTGTTAGGGGTCCACGAGCAGTACTTC. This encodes CAWTPLLGVHEQYF. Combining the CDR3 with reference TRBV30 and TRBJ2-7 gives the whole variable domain SQTIHQWPATLVQPVGSPLSLECTVEGTSNPNLYWYRQAAGRGLQLLFYSVGIGQISSEVPQNLSASRPQDRQFILSSKKLLLSDSGFYLCAWTPLLGVHEQYFGPGTRLTVT.

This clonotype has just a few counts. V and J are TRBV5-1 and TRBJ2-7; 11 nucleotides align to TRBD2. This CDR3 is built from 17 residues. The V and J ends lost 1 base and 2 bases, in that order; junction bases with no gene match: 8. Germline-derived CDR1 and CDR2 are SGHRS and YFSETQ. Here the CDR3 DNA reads TGCGCCAGCAGCTTGACAGGACTAGCGGGCGCCGCCTACGAGCAGTACTTC. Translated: CASSLTGLAGAAYEQYF. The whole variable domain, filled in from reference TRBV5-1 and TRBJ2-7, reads KAGVTQTPRYLIKTRGQQVTLSCSPISGHRSVSWYQQTPGQGLQFLFEYFSETQRNKGNFPGRFSGRQFSNSRSEMNVSTLELGDSALYLCASSLTGLAGAAYEQYFGPGTRLTVT.

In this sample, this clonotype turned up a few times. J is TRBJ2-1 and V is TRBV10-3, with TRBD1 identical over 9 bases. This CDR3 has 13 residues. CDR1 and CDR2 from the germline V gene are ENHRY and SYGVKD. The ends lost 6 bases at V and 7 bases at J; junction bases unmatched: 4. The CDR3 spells CAISPGQGNEQFF. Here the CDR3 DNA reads TGTGCCATCAGCCCGGGACAGGGAAATGAGCAGTTCTTC.

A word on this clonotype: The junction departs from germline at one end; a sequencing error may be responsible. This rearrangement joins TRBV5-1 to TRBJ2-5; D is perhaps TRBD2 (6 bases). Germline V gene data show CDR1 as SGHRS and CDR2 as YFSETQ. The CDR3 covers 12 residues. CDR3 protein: CASSTGTLHPNF. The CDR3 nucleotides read TGCGCCAGCAGCACGGGGACTCTCCATCCTAACTTC.

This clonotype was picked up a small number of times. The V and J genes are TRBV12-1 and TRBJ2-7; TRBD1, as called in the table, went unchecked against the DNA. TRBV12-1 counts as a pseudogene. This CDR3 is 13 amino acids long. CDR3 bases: TGTGCCAGCAGCGGCCGACAGACCTACGAGCAGTACTTC. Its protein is CASSGRQTYEQYF.

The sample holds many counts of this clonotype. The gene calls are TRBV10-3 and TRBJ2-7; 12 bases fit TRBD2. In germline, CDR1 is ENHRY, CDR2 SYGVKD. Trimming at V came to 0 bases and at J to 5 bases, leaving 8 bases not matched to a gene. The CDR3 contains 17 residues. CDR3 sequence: CAISESPLAGGPHEQYF. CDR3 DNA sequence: TGTGCCATCAGTGAGTCTCCACTAGCGGGAGGACCCCACGAGCAGTACTTC.

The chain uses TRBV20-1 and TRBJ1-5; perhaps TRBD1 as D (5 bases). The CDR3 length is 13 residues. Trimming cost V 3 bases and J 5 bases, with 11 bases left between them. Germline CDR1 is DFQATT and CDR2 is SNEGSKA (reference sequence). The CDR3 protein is CSASRGADQPQHF. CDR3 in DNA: TGCAGTGCTAGTAGGGGCGCGGATCAGCCCCAGCATTTT.

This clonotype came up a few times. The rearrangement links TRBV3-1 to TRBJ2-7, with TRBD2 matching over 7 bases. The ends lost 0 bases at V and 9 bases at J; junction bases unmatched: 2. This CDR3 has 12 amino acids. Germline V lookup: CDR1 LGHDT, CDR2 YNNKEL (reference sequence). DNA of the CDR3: TGTGCCAGCAGCCAAGATGGGAGGGGGCAGTACTTC. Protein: CASSQDGRGQYF.

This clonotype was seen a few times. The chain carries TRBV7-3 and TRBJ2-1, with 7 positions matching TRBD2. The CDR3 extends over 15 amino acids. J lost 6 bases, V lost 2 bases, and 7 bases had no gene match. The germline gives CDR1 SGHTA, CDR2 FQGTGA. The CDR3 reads CASSLGLAGSNEQFF. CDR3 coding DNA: TGTGCCAGCAGCTTAGGGTTAGCGGGCTCCAATGAGCAGTTCTTC.

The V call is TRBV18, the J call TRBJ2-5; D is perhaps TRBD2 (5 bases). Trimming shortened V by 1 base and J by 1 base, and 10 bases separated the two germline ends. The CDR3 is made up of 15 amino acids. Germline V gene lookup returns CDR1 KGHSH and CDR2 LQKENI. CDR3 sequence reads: CASSPQPGIQETQYF. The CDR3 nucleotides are TGTGCCAGCTCACCACAACCGGGAATCCAAGAGACCCAGTACTTC. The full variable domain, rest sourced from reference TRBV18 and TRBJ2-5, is NAGVMQNPRHLVRRRGQEARLRCSPMKGHSHVYWYRQLPEEGLKFMVYLQKENIIDESGMPKERFSAEFPKEGPSILRIQQVVRGDSAAYFCASSPQPGIQETQYFGPGTRLLVL.

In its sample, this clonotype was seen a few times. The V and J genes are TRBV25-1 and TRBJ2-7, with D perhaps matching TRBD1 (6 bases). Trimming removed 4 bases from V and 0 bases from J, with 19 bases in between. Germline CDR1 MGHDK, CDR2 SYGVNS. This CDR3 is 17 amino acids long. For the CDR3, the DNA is TGTGCCAGCAGTGGTACAACTTGGGGACACCTCTCCTACGAGCAGTACTTC. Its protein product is CASSGTTWGHLSYEQYF.

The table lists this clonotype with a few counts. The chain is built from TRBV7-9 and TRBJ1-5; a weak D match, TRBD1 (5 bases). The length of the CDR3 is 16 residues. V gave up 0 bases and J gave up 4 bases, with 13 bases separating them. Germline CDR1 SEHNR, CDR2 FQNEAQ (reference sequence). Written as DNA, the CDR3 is TGTGCCAGCAGCTTAGCTAGGGGAAGTGGGAATCAGCCCCAGCATTTT. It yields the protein CASSLARGSGNQPQHF. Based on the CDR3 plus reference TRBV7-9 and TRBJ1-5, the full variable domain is DTGVSQNPRHKITKRGQNVTFRCDPISEHNRLYWYRQTLGQGPEFLTYFQNEAQLEKSRLLSDRFSAERPKGSFSTLEIQRTEQGDSAMYLCASSLARGSGNQPQHFGDGTRLSIL.

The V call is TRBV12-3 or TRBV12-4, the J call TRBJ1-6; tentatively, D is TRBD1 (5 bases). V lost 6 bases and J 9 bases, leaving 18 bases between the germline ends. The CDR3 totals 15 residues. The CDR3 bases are TGTGCCAGCAGCAATAAGGGGTCCTCTAGTTCACCCCTCCACTTT. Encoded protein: CASSNKGSSSSPLHF.

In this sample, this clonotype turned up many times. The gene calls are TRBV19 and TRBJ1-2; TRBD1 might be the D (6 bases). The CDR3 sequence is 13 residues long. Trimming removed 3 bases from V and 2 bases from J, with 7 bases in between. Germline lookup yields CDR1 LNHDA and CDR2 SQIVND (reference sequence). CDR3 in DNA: TGTGCCAGTAGTATCGACAGGAACTATGGCTACACCTTC. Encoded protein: CASSIDRNYGYTF.

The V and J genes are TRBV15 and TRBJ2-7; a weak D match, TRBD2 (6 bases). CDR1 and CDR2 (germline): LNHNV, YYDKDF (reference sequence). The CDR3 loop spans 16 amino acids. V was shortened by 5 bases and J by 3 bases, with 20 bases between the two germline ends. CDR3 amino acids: CATSPLGSRGLYEQYF. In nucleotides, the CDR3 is TGTGCCACCAGCCCACTAGGCTCGAGGGGACTCTACGAGCAGTACTTC.

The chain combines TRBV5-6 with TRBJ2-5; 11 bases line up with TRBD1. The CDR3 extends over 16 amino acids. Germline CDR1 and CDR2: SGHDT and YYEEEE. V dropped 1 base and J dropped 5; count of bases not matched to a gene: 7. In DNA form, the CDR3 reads TGTGCCAGCAGCTTGTTGGGACAGGGGGTTTTGGAGACCCAGTACTTC. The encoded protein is CASSLLGQGVLETQYF.

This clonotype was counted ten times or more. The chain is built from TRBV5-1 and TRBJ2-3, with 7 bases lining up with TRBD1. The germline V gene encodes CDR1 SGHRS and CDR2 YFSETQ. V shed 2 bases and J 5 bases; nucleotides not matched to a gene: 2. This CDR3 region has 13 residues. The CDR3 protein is CASSLTGVDTQYF. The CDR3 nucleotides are TGCGCCAGCAGCTTAACAGGGGTAGATACGCAGTATTTT.

The CDR3 DNA sequence: TGTGCCAGCAGTGAACTGGGGTGGCAAGAGACCCAGTACTTC. It encodes CASSELGWQETQYF. J is TRBJ2-5 and V is TRBV2, with no clear D. Between the trimmed V and J ends, which lost 2 bases and 2 bases, there was a span of 9 bases. Germline CDR1 and CDR2: SNHLY and FYNNEI. The CDR3 runs to 14 residues.

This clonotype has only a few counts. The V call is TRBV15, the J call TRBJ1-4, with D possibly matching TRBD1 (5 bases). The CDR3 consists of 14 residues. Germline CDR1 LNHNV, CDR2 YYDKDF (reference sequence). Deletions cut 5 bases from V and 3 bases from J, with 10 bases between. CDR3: CATSPGPPNEKLFF. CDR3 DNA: TGTGCCACCAGCCCGGGACCTCCTAATGAAAAACTGTTTTTT.

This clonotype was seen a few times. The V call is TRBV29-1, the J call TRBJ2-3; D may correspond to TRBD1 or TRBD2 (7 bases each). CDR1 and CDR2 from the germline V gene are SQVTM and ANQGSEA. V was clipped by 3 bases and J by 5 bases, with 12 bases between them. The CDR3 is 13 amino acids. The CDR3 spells CSVDRGGKDTQYF. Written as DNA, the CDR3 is TGCAGCGTTGACAGGGGGGGAAAAGATACGCAGTATTTT.

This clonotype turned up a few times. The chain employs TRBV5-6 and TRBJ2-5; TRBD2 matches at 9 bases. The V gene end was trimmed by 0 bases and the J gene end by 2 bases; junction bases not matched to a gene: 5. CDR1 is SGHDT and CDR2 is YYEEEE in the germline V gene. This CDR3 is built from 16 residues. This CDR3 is CASSLAGGGDQETQYF. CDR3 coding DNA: TGTGCCAGCAGCTTGGCTGGCGGGGGGGATCAAGAGACCCAGTACTTC.